The next 24 T cell receptor beta chains were all read from a single sample in a study of shared clonotypes between healthy human individuals. Positively selected for CCR7, the CD45RO-negative cells used as naive CD8 cells excluded terminally differentiated effector memory CD45RA+ cells. Profiling relied on immunoSEQ multiplex PCR, and the TCRdb table lists in-frame clones only, not all of them. The sample lists approximately 2,000,000 clones, around 93% seen once, with around 1.8% in the top ten. Material for sequencing was naive CD8+ T cells from PBMCs. These receptors were obtained from a man aged 18 to 29 in good health. Some clones in this sample may be carry-over from other donors' samples.

The chain is built from TRBV7-8 and TRBJ2-3; 8 positions agree with TRBD2. Germline CDR1 is SGHVS and CDR2 is FQNEAQ. The CDR3 consists of 16 residues. V lost 5 bases, J lost 0 bases, and 7 bases stayed unmatched. The CDR3 spells CASSRLAFPSTDTQYF. CDR3 coding DNA: TGTGCCAGCAGCCGACTAGCGTTCCCTAGCACAGATACGCAGTATTTT.

The rearrangement joins TRBV7-9 to TRBJ2-1; D not certain. V lost 5 bases, J lost 8 bases, and 10 bases lay in between. CDR1 SEHNR and CDR2 FQNEAQ come from the germline V gene (reference sequence). There are 12 residues in the CDR3. CDR3 coding DNA: TGTGCCAGCAGCCGAGCCGCTGATGAGCAGTTCTTC. It specifies CASSRAADEQFF.

This chain connects TRBV7-9 to TRBJ2-3; a weak D match, TRBD2 (5 bases). Germline V gene lookup returns CDR1 SEHNR and CDR2 FQNEAQ (reference sequence). The V end was cut by 1 base, the J end by 2 bases, with 16 bases between. The length of the CDR3 is 17 residues. CDR3 in DNA: TGTGCCAGCAGCTTAGGGCCAATACTAGGCCTCACAGATACGCAGTATTTT. Translating it yields CASSLGPILGLTDTQYF.

DNA for the CDR3: TGTGCCAGCAGCCCTTCCCGTTCGACCTACGAGCAGTACTTC. This sequence encodes CASSPSRSTYEQYF. V is TRBV7-9 and J is TRBJ2-7; no definite D call. The CDR3 has 14 residues. The V gene lost 5 bases and the J gene lost 2 bases, with 13 bases spanning the gap. The germline V gene has CDR1 SEHNR and CDR2 FQNEAQ (reference sequence). Looking up the rest from reference TRBV7-9 and TRBJ2-7 gives the full variable domain: DTGVSQNPRHKITKRGQNVTFRCDPISEHNRLYWYRQTLGQGPEFLTYFQNEAQLEKSRLLSDRFSAERPKGSFSTLEIQRTEQGDSAMYLCASSPSRSTYEQYFGPGTRLTVT.

V and J are TRBV15 and TRBJ2-1, with 9 positions matching TRBD2. Germline-derived CDR1 and CDR2 are LNHNV and YYDKDF (reference sequence). The CDR3 runs to 15 residues. Trimming cost V 1 base and J 9 bases; bases outside gene matches: 7. This chain's CDR3 is CATSRAAGGPGEQFF. CDR3 nucleotide sequence: TGTGCCACCAGCAGAGCGGCGGGAGGGCCTGGTGAGCAGTTCTTC.

The chain employs TRBV7-8 and TRBJ2-7; D gene uncertain. Germline V CDR1 and CDR2: SGHVS, FQNEAQ. The V gene lost 5 bases and the J gene lost 0 bases, with 11 bases spanning the gap. The CDR3 extends over 14 amino acids. CDR3 DNA: TGTGCCAGCAGCGAGCCCAGGATCTCCTACGAGCAGTACTTC. This codes for CASSEPRISYEQYF.

This clone was found once. CDR3 sequence reads: CASSPGILPGEQYF. DNA for the CDR3: TGTGCCAGCAGTCCCGGAATCCTCCCGGGGGAGCAGTACTTC. This chain links TRBV27 with TRBJ2-7; D might be TRBD2 (5 bases). The CDR3 is 14 amino acids. CDR1 is MNHEY and CDR2 is SMNVEV in the germline V gene (reference sequence). Trimming removed 5 bases from V and 7 bases from J, with 18 bases in between.

This chain links TRBV9 with TRBJ2-2, with D perhaps TRBD1 (5 bases). V dropped 4 bases and J dropped 0 bases, with 10 bases sitting between them. Germline V gene lookup returns CDR1 SGDLS and CDR2 YYNGEE. The CDR3 totals 15 residues. CDR3 sequence: CASSLQASNTGELFF. The CDR3 DNA reads as TGTGCCAGCAGCTTACAGGCTTCGAACACCGGGGAGCTGTTTTTT.

The rearrangement links TRBV7-9 to TRBJ2-1; D is unresolved. The germline gives CDR1 SEHNR, CDR2 FQNEAQ (reference sequence). V dropped 7 bases and J dropped 0 bases, with 10 bases sitting between them. The CDR3 spans 14 residues. The CDR3 loop reads CASTSGSSYNEQFF. The CDR3 DNA follows: TGTGCCAGCACCTCCGGAAGCTCCTACAATGAGCAGTTCTTC.

Worth noting for this clone: At one boundary the junction diverges from the germline segment, which might be a read error. This rearrangement joins TRBV7-8 to TRBJ2-7; 10 nucleotides agree with TRBD2. Germline lookup yields CDR1 SGHVS and CDR2 FQNEAQ. The CDR3 is made up of 14 amino acids. The CDR3 bases are TGTGCCAGCAGCTTAGAGTTAGCGGGAGGAGGTTGTACCTTC. Amino acid sequence: CASSLELAGGGCTF.

This chain joins TRBV7-3 and TRBJ2-2; 10 bases fit TRBD1. CDR1 and CDR2 from the germline V gene are SGHTA and FQGTGA. This CDR3 comprises 15 residues. Unmatched junction bases numbered 8, after V lost 7 bases and J lost 6 bases. This CDR3 is CASTATGGASGELFF. CDR3 DNA: TGTGCCAGCACCGCGACAGGGGGCGCCTCCGGGGAGCTGTTTTTT.

V gene TRBV19 combines with J gene TRBJ2-7; D possibly corresponds to TRBD2 (5 bases). The CDR3 has 14 residues. Trimming took off 6 bases at V and 2 bases at J, with 14 bases between the two ends. Looked up from germline, CDR1 is LNHDA and CDR2 is SQIVND (reference sequence). Written as DNA, the CDR3 is TGTGCCAGTAGCCCGGGAACCTACACCTACGAGCAGTACTTC. It is translated as CASSPGTYTYEQYF. Filled out from reference TRBV19 and TRBJ2-7, the complete variable domain reads DGGITQSPKYLFRKEGQNVTLSCEQNLNHDAMYWYRQDPGQGLRLIYYSQIVNDFQKGDIAEGYSVSREKKESFPLTVTSAQKNPTAFYLCASSPGTYTYEQYFGPGTRLTVT.

Only one count was recorded for this clone. CDR3 bases: TGTGCCAGCAGCTTCCGGGACCTCACAGATACGCAGTATTTT. It yields the protein CASSFRDLTDTQYF. This chain joins TRBV5-4 and TRBJ2-3; D is tentatively TRBD1 or TRBD2 (5 bases each). V lost 2 bases to trimming and J lost 2 bases, with 9 bases between them. The CDR3 length is 14 residues. The germline gives CDR1 SGHNT, CDR2 YYREEE (reference sequence).

J is TRBJ2-4 and V is TRBV7-9; D not certain. This CDR3 has 15 amino acids. Per the germline V gene, CDR1 is SEHNR and CDR2 is FQNEAQ (reference sequence). The germline V and J ends were trimmed by 1 base and 5 bases, with 12 bases remaining between them. CDR3 protein: CASSLGQYFENIQYF. The CDR3 nucleotides read TGTGCCAGCAGCTTAGGGCAGTATTTTGAAAACATTCAGTACTTC.

The sample holds one count of this clone. J is TRBJ2-5 and V is TRBV7-9; possible D gene TRBD1, 6 bases. Germline-derived CDR1 and CDR2 are SEHNR and FQNEAQ (reference sequence). The length of the CDR3 is 15 residues. V was pared by 0 bases and J by 5 bases, with 13 bases between. The chain's CDR3 is CASSLAQGRGETQYF. CDR3 bases: TGTGCCAGCAGCTTAGCGCAGGGGCGCGGGGAGACCCAGTACTTC.

Comments on this clone: The sample has other DNA sequences that encode this CDR3 too. As DNA, the CDR3 is TGTGCCAGCAGCCTCACAGGGGCCTACGAGCAGTACTTC. Its protein is CASSLTGAYEQYF. The rearrangement links TRBV27 to TRBJ2-7; TRBD1 aligns across 7 bases. The V gene end was trimmed by 6 bases and the J gene end by 2 bases; junction bases not matched to a gene: 4. Germline CDR1 and CDR2: MNHEY and SMNVEV (reference sequence). The CDR3 spans 13 residues.

V usage is TRBV27 and J usage is TRBJ2-3, with D unresolved. V was shortened by 6 bases and J by 6 bases, with 16 bases between the two germline ends. Germline V gene sequence: CDR1 MNHEY, CDR2 SMNVEV (reference sequence). This CDR3 has 14 residues. The CDR3 protein is CASSPRIMGDTQYF. The CDR3 DNA follows: TGTGCCAGCAGCCCACGTATTATGGGGGATACGCAGTATTTT.

The rearrangement joins TRBV7-8 to TRBJ2-1; 8 nucleotides agree with TRBD2. This CDR3 has 10 residues. CDR1 and CDR2 from the germline V gene are SGHVS and FQNEAQ. Written as DNA, the CDR3 is TGTAGTAGCGGGAAGGGTGAGCAGTTCTTC. It yields the protein CSSGKGEQFF.

The chain joins TRBV7-9 to TRBJ1-4, with TRBD1 matching over 9 bases. V lost 5 bases to trimming and J lost 7 bases; unmatched junction nucleotides: 5. The V gene's germline CDR1 is SEHNR and CDR2 FQNEAQ (reference sequence). The CDR3 length is 14 residues. The CDR3 coding sequence is TGTGCCAGCAGCACAGGGGGCGAGCTTGAAAAACTGTTTTTT. As protein: CASSTGGELEKLFF.

V gene TRBV27 combines with J gene TRBJ2-7, with 7 bases aligning to TRBD2. Per the germline V gene, CDR1 is MNHEY and CDR2 is SMNVEV (reference sequence). This CDR3 is built from 14 residues. J gave up 7 bases and V 6 bases, and 12 bases lay outside the gene matches. CDR3 loop: CASSPTSRFGEQYF. For the CDR3, the DNA is TGTGCCAGCAGCCCGACTAGCAGGTTCGGGGAGCAGTACTTC.

CDR3 sequence (DNA): TGCAGCGTCCGCTCCTCGGGGGGGGTTGCCTACGAGCAGTACTTC. Translation gives CSVRSSGGVAYEQYF. The chain uses TRBV29-1 and TRBJ2-7; TRBD2 agrees at 8 bases. The CDR3 is made up of 15 amino acids. Germline V lookup: CDR1 SQVTM, CDR2 ANQGSEA. The V gene end was trimmed by 6 bases and the J gene end by 2 bases; junction bases not matched to a gene: 12.

This chain links TRBV7-9 with TRBJ2-5, with D unclear. Per the germline V gene, CDR1 is SEHNR and CDR2 is FQNEAQ (reference sequence). The V and J ends lost 6 bases and 5 bases respectively, with 13 bases between them. The CDR3 runs to 13 residues. CDR3 loop: CASRLQLTETQYF. The CDR3 DNA sequence: TGTGCCAGCAGACTACAACTTACGGAGACCCAGTACTTC.

The gene calls are TRBV28 and TRBJ2-2; D is tentatively TRBD1 or TRBD2 (6 bases each). Germline CDR1 is MDHEN and CDR2 is SYDVKM. The CDR3 is made up of 13 amino acids. Trimming stripped 5 bases from V and 6 bases from J, with 10 bases between. The DNA for the CDR3 is TGTGCCAGCAGTCCAAGGGGGGCCGGGGAGCTGTTTTTT. It translates to CASSPRGAGELFF.

CDR3 nucleotides: TGTGCCAGCAATCAACAGGGACGAGGTGAAAAACTGTTTTTT. Amino acids: CASNQQGRGEKLFF. J is TRBJ1-4 and V is TRBV6-5, with a tentative D call TRBD1 (6 bases). Trimming removed 7 bases from V and 7 bases from J, with 16 bases in between. Per germline, CDR1 MNHEY and CDR2 SVGAGI. This CDR3 has 14 residues.